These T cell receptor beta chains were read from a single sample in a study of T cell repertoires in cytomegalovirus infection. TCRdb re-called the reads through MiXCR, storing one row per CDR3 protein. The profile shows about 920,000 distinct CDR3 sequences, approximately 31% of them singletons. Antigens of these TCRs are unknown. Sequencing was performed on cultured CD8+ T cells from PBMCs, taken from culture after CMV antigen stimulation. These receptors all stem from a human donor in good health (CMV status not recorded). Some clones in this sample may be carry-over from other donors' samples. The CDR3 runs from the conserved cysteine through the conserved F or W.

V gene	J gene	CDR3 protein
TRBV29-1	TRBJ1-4	CSVEDLGDTEKLFF
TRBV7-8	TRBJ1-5	CASSLDTKGQPQHF
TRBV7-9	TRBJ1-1	CASSSRLTEAFF
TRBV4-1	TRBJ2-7	CASSPSSSFPYEQYF
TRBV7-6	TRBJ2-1	CASSLDESQVYNEQFF
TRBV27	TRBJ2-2	CASRLSGFGSGELFF
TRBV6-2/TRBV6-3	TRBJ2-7	CASRERSEQYF
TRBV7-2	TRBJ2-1	CASSSGTSRSYNEQFF
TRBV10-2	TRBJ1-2	CASFSGAGKRDGYTF
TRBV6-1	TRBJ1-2	CASGRDRVDYGYTF
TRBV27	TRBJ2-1	CASRTGNVNEQFF
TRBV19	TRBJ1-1	CASSVGGFTEAFF
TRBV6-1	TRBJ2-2	CASSTDEDRGGTGELFF
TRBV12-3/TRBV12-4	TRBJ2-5	CASSLEGQGTRETQYF
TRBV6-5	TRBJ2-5	CASSYSSSGGHETQYF
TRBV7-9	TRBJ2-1	CASNRGQWAEEQFF
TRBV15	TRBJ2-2	CATSTDRGLAGDYGTGELFF
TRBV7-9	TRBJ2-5	CASTRGGQQETQYF
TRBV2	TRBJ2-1	CASSYPGTSGGAPRQFF
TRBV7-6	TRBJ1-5	CASSFGPGWPQHF
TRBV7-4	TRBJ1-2	CASSLWGQPSNYGYTF
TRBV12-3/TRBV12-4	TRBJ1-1	CASGSPALEAFF
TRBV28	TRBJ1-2	CASSPTGRNYGYTF
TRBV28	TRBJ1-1	CASSPRTGGGEAFF
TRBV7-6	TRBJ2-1	CASSLSGGAHNEQFF
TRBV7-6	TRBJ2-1	CASSLQASGGAGPSYNEQFF
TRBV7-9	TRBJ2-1	CASRLQGAARGEQFF
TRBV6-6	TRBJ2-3	CASSYLIGASTDTQYF
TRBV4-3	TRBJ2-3	CASSARDRVFTDTQYF
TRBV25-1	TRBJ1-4	CASSESDSKAPYEKLFF
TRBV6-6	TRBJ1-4	CASSYSSTGGYEKLFF
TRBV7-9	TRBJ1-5	CASSLGTGGERSNQPQHF
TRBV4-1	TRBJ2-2	CASSQATGGRWLNTGELFF
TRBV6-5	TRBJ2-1	CASSYGGDYNEQFF
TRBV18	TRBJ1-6	CASSPSGSNNSPLHF
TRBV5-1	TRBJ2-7	CASSPDGGSPYEQYF
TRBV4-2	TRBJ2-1	CASSPQGGTSSYNEQFF
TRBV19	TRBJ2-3	CASRPGLAADRADTQYF
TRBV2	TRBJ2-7	CASRGQDLSYEQYF
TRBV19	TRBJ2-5	CASTTGTGGFETQYF
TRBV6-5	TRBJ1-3	CASSYSRTGTSSGNTIYF
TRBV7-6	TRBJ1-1	CASSSQQSSYTEAFF
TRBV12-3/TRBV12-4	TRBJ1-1	CASRKATGFFTEAFF
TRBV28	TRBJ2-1	CASSLPSDSYNEQFF
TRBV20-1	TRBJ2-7	CSAAGGGSYEQYF
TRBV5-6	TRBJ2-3	CASRTFSGGHTDTQYF
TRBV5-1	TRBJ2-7	CASSPVQTGNPSEQYF
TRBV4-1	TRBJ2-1	CASSPTDLIDNEQFF
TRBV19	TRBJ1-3	CASVAGNSGNTIYF
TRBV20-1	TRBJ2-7	CSARGDPYSNEQYF
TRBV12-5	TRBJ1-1	CASGFSRSEAFF
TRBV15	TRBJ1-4	CATSRDRGPGEKLFF
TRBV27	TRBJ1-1	CASRPRGTVPEPFF